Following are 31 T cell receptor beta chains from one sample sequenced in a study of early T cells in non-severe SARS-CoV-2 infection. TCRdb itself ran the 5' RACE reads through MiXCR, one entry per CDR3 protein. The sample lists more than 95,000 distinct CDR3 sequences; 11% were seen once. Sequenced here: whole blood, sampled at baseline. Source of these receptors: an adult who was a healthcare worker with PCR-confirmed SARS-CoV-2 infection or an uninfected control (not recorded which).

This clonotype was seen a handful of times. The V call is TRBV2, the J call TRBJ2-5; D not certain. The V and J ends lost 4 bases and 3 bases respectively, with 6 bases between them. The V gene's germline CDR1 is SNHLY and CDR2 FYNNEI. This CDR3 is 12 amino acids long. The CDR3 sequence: CASSVQKETQYF. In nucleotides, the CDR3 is TGTGCCAGCAGTGTTCAGAAAGAGACCCAGTACTTC.

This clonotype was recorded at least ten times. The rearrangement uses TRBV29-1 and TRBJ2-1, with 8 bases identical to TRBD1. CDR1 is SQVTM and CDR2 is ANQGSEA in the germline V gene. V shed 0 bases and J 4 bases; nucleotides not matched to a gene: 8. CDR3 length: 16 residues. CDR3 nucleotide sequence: TGCAGCGTTGAAGACGGGGGACGACAGGGGTACAATGAGCAGTTCTTC. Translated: CSVEDGGRQGYNEQFF.

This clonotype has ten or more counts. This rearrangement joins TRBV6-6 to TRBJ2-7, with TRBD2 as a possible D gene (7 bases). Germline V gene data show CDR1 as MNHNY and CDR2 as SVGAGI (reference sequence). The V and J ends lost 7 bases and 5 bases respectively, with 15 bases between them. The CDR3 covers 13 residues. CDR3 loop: CASTPRGGHEQYF. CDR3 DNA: TGTGCCAGCACCCCGAGGGGGGGCCACGAGCAGTACTTC.

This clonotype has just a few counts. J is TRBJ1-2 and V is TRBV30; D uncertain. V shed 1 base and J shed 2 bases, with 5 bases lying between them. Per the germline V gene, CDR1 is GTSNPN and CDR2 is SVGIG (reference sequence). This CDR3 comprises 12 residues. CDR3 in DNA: TGTGCCTGGAGTGCCGTGAACTATGGCTACACCTTC. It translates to CAWSAVNYGYTF.

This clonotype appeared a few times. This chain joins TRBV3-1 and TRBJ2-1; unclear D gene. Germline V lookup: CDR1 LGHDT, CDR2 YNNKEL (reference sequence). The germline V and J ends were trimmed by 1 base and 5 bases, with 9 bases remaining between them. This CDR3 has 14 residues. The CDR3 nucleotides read TGTGCCAGCAGCCAAGGTGGCCGTGACAATGAGCAGTTCTTC. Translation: CASSQGGRDNEQFF.

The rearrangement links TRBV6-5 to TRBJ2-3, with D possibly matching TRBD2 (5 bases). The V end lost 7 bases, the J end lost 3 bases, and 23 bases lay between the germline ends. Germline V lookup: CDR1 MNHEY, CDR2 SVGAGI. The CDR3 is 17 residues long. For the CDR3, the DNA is TGTGCCAGCACCCTCTCCGGGCGAGGGCCAAGGACAGATACGCAGTATTTT. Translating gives CASTLSGRGPRTDTQYF.

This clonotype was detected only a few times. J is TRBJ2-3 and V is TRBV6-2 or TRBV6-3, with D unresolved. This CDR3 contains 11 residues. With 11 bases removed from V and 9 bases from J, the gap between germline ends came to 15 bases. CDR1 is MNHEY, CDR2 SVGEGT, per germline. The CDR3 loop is CAAGKFGTQYF. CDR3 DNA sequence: TGTGCCGCTGGCAAGTTCGGCACGCAGTATTTT.

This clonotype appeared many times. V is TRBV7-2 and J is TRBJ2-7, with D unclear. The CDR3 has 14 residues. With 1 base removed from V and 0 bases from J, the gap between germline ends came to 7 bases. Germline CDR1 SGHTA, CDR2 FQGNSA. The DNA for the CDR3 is TGTGCCAGCAGCTTAGGCCGGGTCTCCTACGAGCAGTACTTC. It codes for CASSLGRVSYEQYF.

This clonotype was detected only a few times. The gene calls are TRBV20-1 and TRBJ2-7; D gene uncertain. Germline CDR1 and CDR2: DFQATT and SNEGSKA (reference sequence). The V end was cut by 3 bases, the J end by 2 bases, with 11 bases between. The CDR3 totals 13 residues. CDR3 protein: CSASNSFTYEQYF. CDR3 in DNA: TGCAGTGCTAGTAACAGTTTTACCTACGAGCAGTACTTC.

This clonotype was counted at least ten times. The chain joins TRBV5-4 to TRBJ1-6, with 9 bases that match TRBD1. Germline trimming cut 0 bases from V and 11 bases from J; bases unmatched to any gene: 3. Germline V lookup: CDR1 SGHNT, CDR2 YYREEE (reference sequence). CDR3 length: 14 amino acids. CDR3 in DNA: TGTGCCAGCAGCTTGGGGAGACAGGGGGCACCCCTCCACTTT. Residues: CASSLGRQGAPLHF.

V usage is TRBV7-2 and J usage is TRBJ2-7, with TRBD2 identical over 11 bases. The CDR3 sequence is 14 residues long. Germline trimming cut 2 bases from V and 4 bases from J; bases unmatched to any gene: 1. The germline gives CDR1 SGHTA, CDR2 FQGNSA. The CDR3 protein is CASSLTSGSYEQYF. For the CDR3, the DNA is TGTGCCAGCAGCTTAACTAGCGGGAGTTACGAGCAGTACTTC.

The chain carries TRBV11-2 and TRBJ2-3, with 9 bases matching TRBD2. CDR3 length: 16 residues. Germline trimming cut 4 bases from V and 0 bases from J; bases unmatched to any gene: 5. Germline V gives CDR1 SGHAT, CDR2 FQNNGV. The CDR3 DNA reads TGTGCCAGCAGCTCACTAGCGGGTATAAGCACAGATACGCAGTATTTT. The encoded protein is CASSSLAGISTDTQYF.

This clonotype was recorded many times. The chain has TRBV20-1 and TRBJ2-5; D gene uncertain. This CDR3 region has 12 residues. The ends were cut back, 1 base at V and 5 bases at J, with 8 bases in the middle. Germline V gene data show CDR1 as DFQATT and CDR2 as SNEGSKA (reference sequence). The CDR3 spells CSARGISETQYF. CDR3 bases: TGCAGTGCTAGAGGGATTTCGGAGACCCAGTACTTC.

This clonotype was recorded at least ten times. The CDR3: CSAPQGILNGYTF. The CDR3 nucleotides are TGCAGTGCTCCACAGGGGATTCTGAATGGCTACACCTTC. The V call is TRBV20-1, the J call TRBJ1-2, with 7 bases identical to TRBD1. Germline-derived CDR1 and CDR2 are DFQATT and SNEGSKA (reference sequence). The CDR3 spans 13 residues. The trim removed 5 bases at V and 6 bases at J, leaving 9 bases unmatched.

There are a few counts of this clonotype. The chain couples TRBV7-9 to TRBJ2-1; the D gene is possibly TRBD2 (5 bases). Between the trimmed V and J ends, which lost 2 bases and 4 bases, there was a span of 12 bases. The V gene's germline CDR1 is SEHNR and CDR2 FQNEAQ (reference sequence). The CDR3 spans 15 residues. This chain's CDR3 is CASSLTGVLYNEQFF. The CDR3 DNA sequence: TGTGCCAGCAGCTTAACCGGGGTCCTTTACAATGAGCAGTTCTTC.

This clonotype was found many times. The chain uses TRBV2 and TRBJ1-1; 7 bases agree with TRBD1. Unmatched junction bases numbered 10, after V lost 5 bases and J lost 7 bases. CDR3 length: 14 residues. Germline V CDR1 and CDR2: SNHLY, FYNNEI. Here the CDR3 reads CASSTTRTGYEAFF. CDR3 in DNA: TGTGCCAGCAGTACTACCCGGACAGGATATGAAGCTTTCTTT.

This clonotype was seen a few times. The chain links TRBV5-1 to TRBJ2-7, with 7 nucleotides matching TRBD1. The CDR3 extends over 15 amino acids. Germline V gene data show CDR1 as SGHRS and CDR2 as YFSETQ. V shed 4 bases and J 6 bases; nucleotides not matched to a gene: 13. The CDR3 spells CASSTGVISSGEQYF. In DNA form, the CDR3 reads TGCGCCAGCAGCACAGGGGTAATATCCTCCGGCGAGCAGTACTTC.

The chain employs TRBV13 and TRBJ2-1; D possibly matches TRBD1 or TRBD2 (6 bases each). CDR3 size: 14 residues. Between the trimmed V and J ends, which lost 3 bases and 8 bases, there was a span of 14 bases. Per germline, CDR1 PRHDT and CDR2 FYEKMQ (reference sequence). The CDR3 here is CASSFPGAVDEQFF. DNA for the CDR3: TGTGCCAGCAGCTTTCCGGGGGCGGTCGATGAGCAGTTCTTC.

The CDR3 reads CASSLLKASEKLFF. CDR3 bases: TGTGCCAGCAGCTTGTTGAAAGCATCTGAAAAACTGTTTTTT. The V and J genes are TRBV7-9 and TRBJ1-4; D is unclear. Deletions cut 3 bases from V and 7 bases from J, with 12 bases between. This CDR3 region has 14 residues. Per the germline V gene, CDR1 is SEHNR and CDR2 is FQNEAQ (reference sequence).

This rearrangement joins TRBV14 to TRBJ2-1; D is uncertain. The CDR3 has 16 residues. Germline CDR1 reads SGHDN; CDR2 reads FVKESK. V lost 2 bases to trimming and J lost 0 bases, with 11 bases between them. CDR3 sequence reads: CASSQTSVPSYNEQFF. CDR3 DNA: TGTGCCAGCAGCCAAACGAGCGTCCCCTCCTACAATGAGCAGTTCTTC.

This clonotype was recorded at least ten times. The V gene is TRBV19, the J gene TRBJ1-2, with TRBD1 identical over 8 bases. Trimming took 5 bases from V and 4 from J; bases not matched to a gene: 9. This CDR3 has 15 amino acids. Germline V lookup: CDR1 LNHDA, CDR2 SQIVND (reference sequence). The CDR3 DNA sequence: TGTGCCAGTAGTTCGGTGTCAGGGGGCTCCTATGGCTACACCTTC. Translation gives CASSSVSGGSYGYTF.

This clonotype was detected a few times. The CDR3 loop reads CSARIIAGGTYEQYF. CDR3 DNA: TGCAGTGCTAGGATAATAGCGGGAGGGACCTACGAGCAGTACTTC. The V call is TRBV20-1, the J call TRBJ2-7, with 11 bases fitting TRBD2. The germline gives CDR1 DFQATT, CDR2 SNEGSKA (reference sequence). The V and J ends lost 3 bases and 2 bases, in that order; junction bases with no gene match: 6. This CDR3 spans 15 amino acids.

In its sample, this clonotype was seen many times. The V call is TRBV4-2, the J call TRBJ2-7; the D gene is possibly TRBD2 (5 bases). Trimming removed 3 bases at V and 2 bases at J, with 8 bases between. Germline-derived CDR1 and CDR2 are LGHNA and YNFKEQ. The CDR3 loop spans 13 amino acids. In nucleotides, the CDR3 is TGTGCCAGCAGCCACGGGAAGCCCTACGAGCAGTACTTC. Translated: CASSHGKPYEQYF.

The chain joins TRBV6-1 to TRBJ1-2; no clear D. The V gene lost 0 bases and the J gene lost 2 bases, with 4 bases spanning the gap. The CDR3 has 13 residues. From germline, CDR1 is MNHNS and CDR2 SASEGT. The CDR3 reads CASSEASNYGYTF. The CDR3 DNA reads TGTGCCAGCAGTGAAGCTAGCAACTATGGCTACACCTTC.

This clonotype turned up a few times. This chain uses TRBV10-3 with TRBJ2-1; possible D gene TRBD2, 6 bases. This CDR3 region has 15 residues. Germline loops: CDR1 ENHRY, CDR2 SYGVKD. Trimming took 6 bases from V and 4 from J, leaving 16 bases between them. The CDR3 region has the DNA TGTGCCATCAGGGCCCCTGGGGGGATGTACAATGAGCAGTTCTTC. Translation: CAIRAPGGMYNEQFF.

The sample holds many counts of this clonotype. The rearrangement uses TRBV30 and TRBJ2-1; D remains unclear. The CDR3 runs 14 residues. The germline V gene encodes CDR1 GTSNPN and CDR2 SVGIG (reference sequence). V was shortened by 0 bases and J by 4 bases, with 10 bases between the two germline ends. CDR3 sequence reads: CAWSVPLFYNEQFF. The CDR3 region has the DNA TGTGCCTGGAGTGTACCCCTTTTTTACAATGAGCAGTTCTTC.

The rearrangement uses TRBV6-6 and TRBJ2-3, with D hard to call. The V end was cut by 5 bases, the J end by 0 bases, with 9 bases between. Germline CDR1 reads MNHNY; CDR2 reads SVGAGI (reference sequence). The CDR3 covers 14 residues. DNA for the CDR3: TGTGCCAGCAGTGCTGTCCCTAGCACAGATACGCAGTATTTT. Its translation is CASSAVPSTDTQYF.

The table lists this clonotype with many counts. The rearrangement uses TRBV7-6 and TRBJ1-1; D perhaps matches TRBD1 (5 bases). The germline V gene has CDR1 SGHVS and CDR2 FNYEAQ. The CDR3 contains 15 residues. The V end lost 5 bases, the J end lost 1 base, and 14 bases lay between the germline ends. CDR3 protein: CASSPTLQENTEAFF. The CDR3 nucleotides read TGTGCCAGCAGCCCGACTCTACAGGAGAACACTGAAGCTTTCTTT. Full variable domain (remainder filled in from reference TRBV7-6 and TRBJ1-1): GAGVSQSPRYKVTKRGQDVALRCDPISGHVSLYWYRQALGQGPEFLTYFNYEAQQDKSGLPNDRFSAERPEGSISTLTIQRTEQRDSAMYRCASSPTLQENTEAFFGQGTRLTVV.

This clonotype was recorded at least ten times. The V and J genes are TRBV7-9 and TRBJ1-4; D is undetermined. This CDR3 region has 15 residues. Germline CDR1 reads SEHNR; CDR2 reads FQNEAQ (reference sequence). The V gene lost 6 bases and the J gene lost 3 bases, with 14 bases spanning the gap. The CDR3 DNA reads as TGTGCCAGCAGGTTCGGAAGGATGGCTAATGAAAAACTGTTTTTT. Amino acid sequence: CASRFGRMANEKLFF.

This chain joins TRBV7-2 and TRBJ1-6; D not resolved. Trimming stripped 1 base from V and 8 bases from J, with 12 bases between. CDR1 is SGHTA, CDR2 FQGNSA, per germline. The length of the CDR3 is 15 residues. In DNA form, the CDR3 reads TGTGCCAGCAGCTTAGGTGGACCCGGGGATTCACCCCTCCACTTT. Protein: CASSLGGPGDSPLHF.

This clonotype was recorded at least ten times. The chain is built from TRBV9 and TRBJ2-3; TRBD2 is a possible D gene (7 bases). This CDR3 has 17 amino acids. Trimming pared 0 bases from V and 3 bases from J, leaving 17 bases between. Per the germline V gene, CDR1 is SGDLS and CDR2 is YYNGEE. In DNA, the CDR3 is TGTGCCAGCAGCGTAGGCCCAAGGGGGGGCGGTACAGATACGCAGTATTTT. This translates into CASSVGPRGGGTDTQYF.